This TCR beta chain was found in a study of CD8 T cells in ankylosing spondylitis (dated by TCRdb to the late 2010s). Describing the broader study: T cell receptor beta repertoires were profiled in healthy donors and ankylosing spondylitis patients so that disease-linked TCR variants could be found. Peripheral blood was sampled, and synovial fluid was additionally collected from ankylosing spondylitis patients. The full study cohort comprised 20 to 25 ankylosing spondylitis patients and approximately 100 healthy donors.

Study-wide conclusions, independent of this receptor: A TCR beta motif made up of several highly homologous amino acid variants appeared to be characteristic of blood from ankylosing spondylitis patients. According to the report, matched synovial fluid samples from ankylosing spondylitis patients were significantly enriched for the disease-linked clones. Some TCR beta motif variants had previously been reported in synovial fluid and blood of reactive arthritis patients, which suggested common disease-initiation mechanisms. The disease-linked clones showed a CD8+ phenotype and occurred at relatively low frequencies in peripheral blood.

Reads for this sample came from an Illumina HiSeq 2500. Quantitative 5'-RACE with molecular barcodes was used to prepare TCR beta libraries. As for the original processing: Disease-linked TCR variants were identified with a new computational method built on a probabilistic model of VDJ rearrangement. In-frame beta chains were kept once TCRdb had trimmed the public reads at Q25 with fastp and called clones with MiXCR. Merged by CDR3 protein, the rows form single entries marked with the most common genes and DNA. The V and J calls and clone size are TCRdb's, not the authors'. The sample has just under 550,000 distinct CDR3 sequences on record, roughly 13% of them singletons. The ten top clones hold over 6.5% of the sample. In this sample, this clonotype turned up a few times. Its antigen remains undetermined. Base qualities are not at hand, and no much larger clone is one base apart. Sequences were obtained from blood, either unsorted or a sorted T cell fraction (not recorded which). The receptor was isolated from a male donor with ankylosing spondylitis.

The nucleotide sequence is given as TGTGCCAGCAGCTGGCAGGGGGCAGAGACCCAGTACTTC. This gives the protein CASSWQGAETQYF. The rearranged chain carries TRBV7-9 and TRBJ2-5; 8 bases in the junction line up with TRBD1. Trimmed from V: 4 bases; trimmed from J: 4 bases; junction bases lacking a gene match: 2. For CDR1 and CDR2, the germline V gene (reference sequence) lists SEHNR and FQNEAQ. Measured from the cysteine to the phenylalanine, the CDR3 is 13 residues long. Just the 39-base CDR3 DNA is kept, in frame starting at base 1.